A single sample gave rise to the 15 T cell receptor beta chains below, sequenced in a study of T cells after yellow fever vaccination. MiXCR was run by TCRdb on the 5' RACE reads, yielding one entry per CDR3 protein. The table records 450,000 to 550,000 distinct CDR3 sequences, about a fifth of them present only once. The source was PBMCs, collected less than 25 days after the first yellow fever vaccination. These receptors were collected from a man aged 18 to 30 who received the YFV17D yellow fever vaccine.

This clonotype was counted only a few times. The chain combines TRBV5-4 with TRBJ2-1, with 14 bases fitting TRBD2. The CDR3 spans 15 residues. J was trimmed by 6 bases and V by 3 bases; bases with no gene match: 2. Germline V gene data show CDR1 as SGHNT and CDR2 as YYREEE (reference sequence). The CDR3 region is CASSSTSGGANEQFF. CDR3 DNA sequence: TGTGCCAGCAGCTCGACTAGCGGGGGGGCCAATGAGCAGTTCTTC.

The chain couples TRBV9 to TRBJ2-3; D gene ambiguous. Trimming removed 4 bases from V and 7 bases from J, with 10 bases in between. CDR1 and CDR2 (germline): SGDLS, YYNGEE. The CDR3 extends over 12 amino acids. The CDR3 loop reads CASSTTPYTQYF. The CDR3 DNA reads TGTGCCAGCAGCACCACCCCTTATACGCAGTATTTT.

V gene TRBV24-1 combines with J gene TRBJ2-3; 10 bases align to TRBD2. The CDR3 length is 17 residues. Germline-derived CDR1 and CDR2 are KGHDR and SFDVKD. The junction had 10 bases not matched to a gene; V was cut back by 6 bases and J by 2 bases. The CDR3: CATSPTPSGGVTDTQYF. The CDR3 DNA reads TGTGCCACCAGTCCCACGCCTAGCGGGGGTGTCACAGATACGCAGTATTTT.

The genes are TRBV5-1 and TRBJ2-5, with 8 bases that match TRBD2. Germline V lookup: CDR1 SGHRS, CDR2 YFSETQ. This CDR3 is built from 15 residues. V shed 6 bases, J shed 2 bases, and the junction held 9 bases outside the gene matches. DNA for the CDR3: TGCGCCAGCAATCGGGACGGGGGGGATCAAGAGACCCAGTACTTC. Protein product: CASNRDGGDQETQYF.

This sequence joins TRBV7-2 and TRBJ2-7; 9 bases map to TRBD1. J gave up 3 bases and V 8 bases, and 11 bases lay outside the gene matches. CDR3 length: 15 residues. Germline values: CDR1 SGHTA, CDR2 FQGNSA. The chain's CDR3 is CASQTEPGQGYEQYF. CDR3 sequence (DNA): TGTGCCAGCCAGACCGAACCGGGACAGGGCTACGAGCAGTACTTC.

This clonotype was found many times. The V gene is TRBV2, the J gene TRBJ2-2, with D tentatively TRBD1 or TRBD2 (5 bases each). The germline V gene encodes CDR1 SNHLY and CDR2 FYNNEI. The V end lost 7 bases, the J end lost 2 bases, and 11 bases lay between the germline ends. The CDR3 covers 14 residues. CDR3 in amino acids: CASMGRGNTGELFF. CDR3 nucleotides: TGTGCCAGCATGGGACGGGGAAACACCGGGGAGCTGTTTTTT.

V and J are TRBV7-3 and TRBJ2-2, with D perhaps TRBD2 (5 bases). The CDR3 runs 17 residues. Trimming pared 1 base from V and 4 bases from J, leaving 16 bases between. Germline V gene lookup returns CDR1 SGHTA and CDR2 FQGTGA. CDR3 DNA: TGTGCCAGCAGCTTAAGTCCCCTCCTACGGGGCACCGGGGAGCTGTTTTTT. Its translation: CASSLSPLLRGTGELFF.

This clonotype showed up just a few times. The V and J genes are TRBV7-9 and TRBJ2-1; no definite D call. The ends were cut back, 5 bases at V and 8 bases at J, with 7 bases in the middle. The CDR3 spans 11 residues. Germline CDR1 SEHNR, CDR2 FQNEAQ (reference sequence). Here the CDR3 reads CASSKEDEQFF. CDR3 DNA: TGTGCCAGCAGCAAAGAGGATGAGCAGTTCTTC.

This clonotype was seen a few times. The rearrangement links TRBV28 to TRBJ2-4, with D possibly called TRBD1 or TRBD2 (5 bases each). The germline V gene has CDR1 MDHEN and CDR2 SYDVKM. The CDR3 consists of 14 residues. The V gene lost 8 bases and the J gene lost 4 bases, with 15 bases spanning the gap. CDR3 sequence (DNA): TGTGCCAGCGCACGGGGCTCTGAAAAAAACATTCAGTACTTC. Its translation: CASARGSEKNIQYF. The full variable domain, its missing parts supplied by reference TRBV28 and TRBJ2-4, is DVKVTQSSRYLVKRTGEKVFLECVQDMDHENMFWYRQDPGLGLRLIYFSYDVKMKEKGDIPEGYSVSREKKERFSLILESASTNQTSMYLCASARGSEKNIQYFGAGTRLSVL.

The rearrangement links TRBV6-5 to TRBJ2-5; 9 nucleotides line up with TRBD1. V gave up 0 bases and J gave up 3 bases; unmatched junction bases: 2. Germline CDR1 MNHEY, CDR2 SVGAGI. The CDR3 length is 15 residues. The CDR3 loop reads CASSYSWDREETQYF. CDR3 nucleotide sequence: TGTGCCAGCAGTTACTCGTGGGACAGGGAAGAGACCCAGTACTTC.

This clonotype appeared a few times. The V gene is TRBV19, the J gene TRBJ2-1; D remains ambiguous. In germline, CDR1 is LNHDA, CDR2 SQIVND (reference sequence). Trimming pared 5 bases from V and 5 bases from J, leaving 13 bases between. The CDR3 length is 14 residues. In nucleotides, the CDR3 is TGTGCCAGTAGTTTAATTTGGTTAGACAATGAGCAGTTCTTC. Its protein is CASSLIWLDNEQFF.

There are a few counts of this clonotype. V usage is TRBV10-3 and J usage is TRBJ2-1, with D possibly TRBD1 on 8 matching bases. This CDR3 spans 20 amino acids. V lost 4 bases and J lost 0, with 25 bases in between. Germline V gene sequence: CDR1 ENHRY, CDR2 SYGVKD. The CDR3 nucleotides are TGTGCCATCAGTGGCCGACAGTCCAAACAGGGGGAGGGCTCCTACAATGAGCAGTTCTTC. Residues: CAISGRQSKQGEGSYNEQFF.

The table lists this clonotype with a few counts. This chain uses TRBV7-6 with TRBJ1-6, with unresolved D. Trimming cost V 1 base and J 4 bases, with 5 bases left between them. This CDR3 has 14 amino acids. The germline V gene encodes CDR1 SGHVS and CDR2 FNYEAQ. The CDR3 DNA reads as TGTGCCAGCAGCTTAGAGGTGTATAATTCACCCCTCCACTTT. It yields the protein CASSLEVYNSPLHF.

In this sample, this clonotype turned up a few times. The J gene is TRBJ2-4, the V gene TRBV4-1, with D unclear. The V and J ends lost 1 base and 6 bases respectively, with 7 bases between them. This CDR3 is built from 13 residues. Germline CDR1 is MGHRA and CDR2 is YSYEKL. The CDR3 sequence is CASSQVQRNIQYF. CDR3 bases: TGCGCCAGCAGCCAAGTCCAGAGAAACATTCAGTACTTC.

This chain links TRBV20-1 with TRBJ1-1; D not resolved. The CDR3 runs 12 residues. Germline V gene data show CDR1 as DFQATT and CDR2 as SNEGSKA (reference sequence). Deletions cut 6 bases from V and 3 bases from J, with 11 bases between. The CDR3 nucleotides are TGCAGTGCGTCAGACACAGACACTGAAGCTTTCTTT. Protein: CSASDTDTEAFF.